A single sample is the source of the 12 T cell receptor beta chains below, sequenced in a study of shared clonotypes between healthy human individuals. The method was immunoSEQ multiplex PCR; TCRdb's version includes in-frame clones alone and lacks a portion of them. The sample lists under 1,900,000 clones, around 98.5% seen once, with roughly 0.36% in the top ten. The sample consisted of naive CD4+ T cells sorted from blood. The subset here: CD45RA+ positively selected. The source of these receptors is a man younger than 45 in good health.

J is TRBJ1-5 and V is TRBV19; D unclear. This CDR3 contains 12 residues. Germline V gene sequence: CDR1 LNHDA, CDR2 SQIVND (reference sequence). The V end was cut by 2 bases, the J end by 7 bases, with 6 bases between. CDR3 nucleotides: TGTGCCAGTAGTATATGGGAACAGCCCCAGCATTTT. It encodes CASSIWEQPQHF.

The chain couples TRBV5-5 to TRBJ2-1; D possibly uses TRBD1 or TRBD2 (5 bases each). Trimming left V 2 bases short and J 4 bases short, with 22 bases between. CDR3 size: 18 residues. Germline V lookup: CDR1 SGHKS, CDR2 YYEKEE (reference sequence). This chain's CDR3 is CASSFTGPTQFLYNEQFF. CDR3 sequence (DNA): TGTGCCAGCAGCTTCACGGGACCGACTCAGTTCCTATACAATGAGCAGTTCTTC.

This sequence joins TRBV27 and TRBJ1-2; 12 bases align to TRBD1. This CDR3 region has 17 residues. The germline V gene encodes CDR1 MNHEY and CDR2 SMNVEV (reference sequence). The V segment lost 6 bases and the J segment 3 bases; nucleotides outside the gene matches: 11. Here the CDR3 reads CASRNPSGTGGHYGYTF. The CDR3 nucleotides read TGTGCCAGCAGAAACCCATCCGGGACAGGGGGCCACTATGGCTACACCTTC.

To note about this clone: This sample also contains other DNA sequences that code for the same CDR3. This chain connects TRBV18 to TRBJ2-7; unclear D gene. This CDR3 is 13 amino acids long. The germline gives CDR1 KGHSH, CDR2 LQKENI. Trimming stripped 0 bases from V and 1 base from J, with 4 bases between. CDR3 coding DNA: TGTGCCAGCTCACCACCGGCGTCCTACGAGCAGTACTTC. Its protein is CASSPPASYEQYF.

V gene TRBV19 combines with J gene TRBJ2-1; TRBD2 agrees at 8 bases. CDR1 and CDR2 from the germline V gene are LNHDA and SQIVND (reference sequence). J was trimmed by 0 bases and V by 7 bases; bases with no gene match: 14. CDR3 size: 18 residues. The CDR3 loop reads CASTRRILSGNSYNEQFF. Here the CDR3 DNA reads TGTGCCAGTACCCGAAGGATCCTTAGCGGGAACTCCTACAATGAGCAGTTCTTC. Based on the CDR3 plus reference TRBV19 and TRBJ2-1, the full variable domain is DGGITQSPKYLFRKEGQNVTLSCEQNLNHDAMYWYRQDPGQGLRLIYYSQIVNDFQKGDIAEGYSVSREKKESFPLTVTSAQKNPTAFYLCASTRRILSGNSYNEQFFGPGTRLTVL.

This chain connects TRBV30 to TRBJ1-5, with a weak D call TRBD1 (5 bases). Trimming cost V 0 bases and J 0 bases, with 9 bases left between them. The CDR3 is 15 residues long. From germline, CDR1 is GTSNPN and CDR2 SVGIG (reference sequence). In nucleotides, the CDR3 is TGTGCCTGGAGTGTGAGAGGGGCTAGCAATCAGCCCCAGCATTTT. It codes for CAWSVRGASNQPQHF.

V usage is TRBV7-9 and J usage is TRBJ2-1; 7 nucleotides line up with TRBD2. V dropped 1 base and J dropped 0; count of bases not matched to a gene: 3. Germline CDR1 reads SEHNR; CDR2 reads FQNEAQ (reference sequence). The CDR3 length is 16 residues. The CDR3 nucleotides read TGTGCCAGCAGCTTAGGAGCGGGAAGCTCCTACAATGAGCAGTTCTTC. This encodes CASSLGAGSSYNEQFF.

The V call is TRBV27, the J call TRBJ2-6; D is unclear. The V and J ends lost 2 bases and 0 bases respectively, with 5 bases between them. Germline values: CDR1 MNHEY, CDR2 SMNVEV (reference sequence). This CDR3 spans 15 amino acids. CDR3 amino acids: CASSLRLSGANVLTF. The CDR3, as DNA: TGTGCCAGCAGTTTACGGCTCTCTGGGGCCAACGTCCTGACTTTC.

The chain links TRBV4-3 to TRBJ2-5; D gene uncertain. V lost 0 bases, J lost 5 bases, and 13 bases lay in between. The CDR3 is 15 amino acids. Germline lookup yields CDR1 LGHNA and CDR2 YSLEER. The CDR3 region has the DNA TGCGCCAGCAGCCAAGATCTTCTACGTAGGGAGACCCAGTACTTC. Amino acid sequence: CASSQDLLRRETQYF.

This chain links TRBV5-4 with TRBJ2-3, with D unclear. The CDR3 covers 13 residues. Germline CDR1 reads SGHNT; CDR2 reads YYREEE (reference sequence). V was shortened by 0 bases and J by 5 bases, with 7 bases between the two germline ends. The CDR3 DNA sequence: TGTGCCAGCAGCTTGGTGTTAGGAGATACGCAGTATTTT. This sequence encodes CASSLVLGDTQYF.

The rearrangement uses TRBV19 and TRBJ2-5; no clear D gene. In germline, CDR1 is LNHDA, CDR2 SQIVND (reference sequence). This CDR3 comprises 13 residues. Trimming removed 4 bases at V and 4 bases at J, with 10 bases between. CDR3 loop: CASSTPWRETQYF. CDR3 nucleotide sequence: TGTGCCAGTAGTACCCCTTGGCGAGAGACCCAGTACTTC.

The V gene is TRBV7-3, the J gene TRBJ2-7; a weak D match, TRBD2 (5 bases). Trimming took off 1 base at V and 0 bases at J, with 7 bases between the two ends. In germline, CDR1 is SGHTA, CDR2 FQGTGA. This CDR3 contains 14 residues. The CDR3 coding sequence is TGTGCCAGCAGCTTAAGTGGGAGCTCCTACGAGCAGTACTTC. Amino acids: CASSLSGSSYEQYF.